A selection of T cell receptor beta chains follows, all from one sample in a study of esophageal squamous cell carcinoma under preoperative chemotherapy. Using its own MiXCR run on the PCR reads, TCRdb lists one record per CDR3 protein. This sample has roughly 10,000 distinct CDR3 sequences; almost 65% occur once, and the top ten carry 29%. The specimen was collected from a patient given preoperative chemotherapy. The receptors here all came from a human donor with esophageal squamous cell carcinoma. The donor label of this sample is uncertain. Both conserved end residues are part of each CDR3. The order of the fields is D gene, clone size, J gene, V gene, CDR3 DNA, CDR3 protein. D genes are given only for firm matches. The listing skips clone size in some rows; elsewhere it reads once, few, many or a size class.

D: -
size: -
J: TRBJ2-4
V: TRBV6-4
DNA: TGTGCCAGCAGTGACTCGGGGGTAAGAGCCACAAACATTCAGTACTTT
CDR3: CASSDSGVRATNIQYF

D: TRBD2
size: -
J: TRBJ2-3
V: TRBV11-1
DNA: TGTGCCAGCAGCCCCCTAGCGGGGAGCACAGATACGCAGTATTTT
CDR3: CASSPLAGSTDTQYF

D: TRBD2
size: -
J: TRBJ2-1
V: TRBV6-1
DNA: TGTGCCAGCAGTGAAGATAGGACTAGCGGAAACAATGAGCAGTTCTTC
CDR3: CASSEDRTSGNNEQFF

D: TRBD2
size: few
J: TRBJ2-1
V: TRBV12-3/TRBV12-4
DNA: TGTGCCAGCAGTTTGCGGGAGGCTGGGGAGCAGTTCTTC
CDR3: CASSLREAGEQFF

D: TRBD2
size: -
J: TRBJ2-2
V: TRBV6-4
DNA: TGTGCCAGCAGTGACACTAGCGGGAGCACCGGGGAGCTGTTTTTT
CDR3: CASSDTSGSTGELFF

D: TRBD1
size: once
J: TRBJ2-1
V: TRBV6-5
DNA: TGTGCCAGCAGTTATAACAGGGGTCTAGAGCAGTTCTTC
CDR3: CASSYNRGLEQFF

D: -
size: -
J: TRBJ2-1
V: TRBV6-4
DNA: TGTGCCAGCAGCAGGGGAGTCGAGGACAATGAGCAGTTCTTC
CDR3: CASSRGVEDNEQFF

D: TRBD2
size: few
J: TRBJ2-1
V: TRBV6-1
DNA: TGTGCCAAACGACTTGGAACGGGAGGGCGGTGGTGGTTCTTC
CDR3: CAKRLGTGGRWWFF

D: -
size: few
J: TRBJ2-4
V: TRBV6-1
DNA: TGTGCCAGCAGTGAATTGGGGGTGAGAGCCAAAGATATGCAGTACTTC
CDR3: CASSELGVRAKDMQYF

D: TRBD1
size: -
J: TRBJ2-5
V: TRBV12-3/TRBV12-4
DNA: TGTGCCAGCAGTTTTCGACAGGGGGCAGGGCAAGAGACCCAGTACTTC
CDR3: CASSFRQGAGQETQYF

D: TRBD1
size: few
J: TRBJ2-3
V: TRBV27
DNA: TGTGCCAGCAGCGATGGGACAGTCGGGGATACGCAGTATTTT
CDR3: CASSDGTVGDTQYF

D: -
size: -
J: TRBJ2-4
V: TRBV6-2/TRBV6-3
DNA: TGTGCCACGGGGCTGCAAGACAAAAACATTCAGTACTTT
CDR3: CATGLQDKNIQYF

D: TRBD2
size: -
J: TRBJ2-5
V: TRBV11-3
DNA: TGTGCCAGCAGCCCTGGGACTAGCGATCAAGAGACCCAGTACTTC
CDR3: CASSPGTSDQETQYF

D: TRBD2
size: -
J: TRBJ2-2
V: TRBV10-2
DNA: TGCGCCAGCAGTGAGTCTCTGACTAGCGGCACCGGGGAGCTGTTTTTT
CDR3: CASSESLTSGTGELFF

D: TRBD1
size: -
J: TRBJ2-5
V: TRBV12-3/TRBV12-4
DNA: TGTGCCAGCACCCAGACAGGGGGAGAGACCCAGTACTTC
CDR3: CASTQTGGETQYF

D: -
size: -
J: TRBJ1-4
V: TRBV7-2
DNA: TGTGCCAGCAGCTTCGACTGGGAAAAACTGTTTTTT
CDR3: CASSFDWEKLFF

D: TRBD1
size: -
J: TRBJ1-1
V: TRBV6-5
DNA: TGTGCCAGCAGTTCGACAGGGGGGATGAACACTGAAGCTTTCTTT
CDR3: CASSSTGGMNTEAFF

D: -
size: -
J: TRBJ2-1
V: TRBV6-1
DNA: TGTGCCAGCAGTGATCGGCTAGTCGTAGGGGATGAGCAGTTCTTC
CDR3: CASSDRLVVGDEQFF

D: -
size: -
J: TRBJ2-3
V: TRBV6-1
DNA: TGTGCGGGGCGTGGGGGCCGTGACAAAGAGACGCAGTATTTC
CDR3: CAGRGGRDKETQYF

D: -
size: -
J: TRBJ1-6
V: TRBV6-2/TRBV6-3
DNA: TGTGCCAGCAGTTCATCCGACCCGGGGGATCCATTTCCACCCCTCCACTTT
CDR3: CASSSSDPGDPFPPLHF

D: -
size: -
J: TRBJ2-7
V: TRBV6-1
DNA: TGTGCCAGCAGGACGAGGGCCAATACCTACGAGCAGTACTTC
CDR3: CASRTRANTYEQYF

D: TRBD1
size: -
J: TRBJ2-3
V: TRBV6-1
DNA: TGTGCCAGCAGGACAGGGGGCACAGATACGCAGTATTTT
CDR3: CASRTGGTDTQYF

D: -
size: few
J: TRBJ1-1
V: TRBV10-1
DNA: TGCGCCAGCAGTGAGTCCGCGGGCGGGGGTACTGAAGCTTTCTTT
CDR3: CASSESAGGGTEAFF

D: TRBD2
size: few
J: TRBJ2-1
V: TRBV7-2
DNA: TGTGCCAGCAGCTTAGTCGGGGCTAGCGGGAGAGGGAATGAGCAGTTCTTC
CDR3: CASSLVGASGRGNEQFF

D: -
size: many
J: TRBJ2-3
V: TRBV7-2
DNA: TGTGCCAGCAGCATACACACAGATACGCAGTATTTT
CDR3: CASSIHTDTQYF

D: TRBD2
size: -
J: TRBJ2-1
V: TRBV7-2
DNA: TGTGCCAGCAGTTTCGGACTAGCGGCGGGCGGCGAGACCCAGTTCTTC
CDR3: CASSFGLAAGGETQFF

D: -
size: -
J: TRBJ2-3
V: TRBV6-1
DNA: TGTGCCAGCAGTGCCTACAGGGCGGATACGCAGTATTTT
CDR3: CASSAYRADTQYF

D: TRBD1
size: many
J: TRBJ2-7
V: TRBV10-3
DNA: TGTGCCATCAGTGAGGGACAGGGGTACGAGCAGTACTTC
CDR3: CAISEGQGYEQYF

D: -
size: -
J: TRBJ2-2
V: TRBV6-1
DNA: TGTGCCAGCTGGGCGAACACCGGGGAGCTGTTTTTT
CDR3: CASWANTGELFF

D: -
size: -
J: TRBJ2-5
V: TRBV6-5
DNA: TGTGCCAGCAGTTACGCCTCGGCCCAGTACTTC
CDR3: CASSYASAQYF

D: TRBD2
size: -
J: TRBJ2-1
V: TRBV27
DNA: TGTGCCAGCAGTCGGACTAGCGGGATTATTGGGTATGAGCAGTTCTTC
CDR3: CASSRTSGIIGYEQFF

D: -
size: -
J: TRBJ2-1
V: TRBV6-1
DNA: TGTGCCAGCAGTGAAGCCCAGGAACCCTCCGAGGAGCAGTTCTTT
CDR3: CASSEAQEPSEEQFF

D: -
size: -
J: TRBJ2-7
V: TRBV20-1
DNA: TGCAGTGCTAGAGATGGCCAGGGGATATACGAGCAGTACTTC
CDR3: CSARDGQGIYEQYF

D: TRBD2
size: -
J: TRBJ2-1
V: TRBV7-2
DNA: TGTGCCAGCAGCTTAGCCGGACTAGCGGGGGGTCATGAGCAGTTCTTC
CDR3: CASSLAGLAGGHEQFF

D: TRBD2
size: -
J: TRBJ2-1
V: TRBV12-3/TRBV12-4
DNA: TGTGCCAGCAGTCCCCGGGGGGACGAGCAGTTCTTC
CDR3: CASSPRGDEQFF

D: -
size: -
J: TRBJ2-1
V: TRBV6-1
DNA: TGTGCCAGCAGTCCTCAGGACAGTTCCTACAATGAGCAGTTCTTC
CDR3: CASSPQDSSYNEQFF

D: -
size: -
J: TRBJ2-1
V: TRBV6-1
DNA: TGTGCCAGCAGCGAAGGGGCAGGTCGGATCTTC
CDR3: CASSEGAGRIF

D: -
size: once
J: TRBJ1-1
V: TRBV30
DNA: TGTGCCTGGAGTGTACGATCAAGGACTGAAGCTTTCTTT
CDR3: CAWSVRSRTEAFF

D: TRBD2
size: once
J: TRBJ2-7
V: TRBV4-1
DNA: TGCGCCAGCAGCCAAGAGGTAGCGGGAGTGTTATCCTACGAGCAGTACTTC
CDR3: CASSQEVAGVLSYEQYF

D: TRBD2
size: -
J: TRBJ2-3
V: TRBV6-4
DNA: TGTGCCAGCAGTGACGGGGGGGGATCTAGCACAGATACGCAGTATTTT
CDR3: CASSDGGGSSTDTQYF

D: -
size: -
J: TRBJ2-5
V: TRBV6-5
DNA: TGTGCCAGCAGTTCCCCAGAGACCCAGTACTTC
CDR3: CASSSPETQYF

D: -
size: -
J: TRBJ2-3
V: TRBV6-5
DNA: TGTGCCAGCAGTTACTCGGGTGTGAGCACCGGGACGCAGTATTTT
CDR3: CASSYSGVSTGTQYF

D: -
size: -
J: TRBJ2-4
V: TRBV6-1
DNA: TGTGCCAGCAGCGTATTGGGGGTGAGCTACAAAGATACTCAGTACTTT
CDR3: CASSVLGVSYKDTQYF

D: -
size: -
J: TRBJ2-1
V: TRBV6-5
DNA: TGTGCCAGCAGTTCCCGAGGCTTGGGTGAGCAGTTCTTC
CDR3: CASSSRGLGEQFF

D: -
size: once
J: TRBJ2-4
V: TRBV6-1
DNA: TGTGCCAGCGGCGAGGGGCCGGGGGCCAAAAATACTCAGTACTTC
CDR3: CASGEGPGAKNTQYF

D: TRBD2
size: -
J: TRBJ2-1
V: TRBV4-1
DNA: TGCGCCAGCAGCCAAGGGACTAGCGGGGGACCACACAATGAGCAGTTCTTC
CDR3: CASSQGTSGGPHNEQFF

D: TRBD1
size: large
J: TRBJ2-1
V: TRBV7-6
DNA: TGTGCCAGTTCACCGGGACAGGGGGCTGGTCGCTCCTACAATGAGCAGTTCTTC
CDR3: CASSPGQGAGRSYNEQFF

D: -
size: medium-sized
J: TRBJ2-2
V: TRBV5-1
DNA: TGCGCCAGCAGCTTGGAGTGGACAGGGGATCCTAGCGGGAGCTCCGGGGAGCTGTTTTTT
CDR3: CASSLEWTGDPSGSSGELFF

D: -
size: -
J: TRBJ2-1
V: TRBV7-2
DNA: TGTGCCAGCAGCAGCTATCGGGAGAGCCCCTCCTACGAGCAGTTCTTC
CDR3: CASSSYRESPSYEQFF